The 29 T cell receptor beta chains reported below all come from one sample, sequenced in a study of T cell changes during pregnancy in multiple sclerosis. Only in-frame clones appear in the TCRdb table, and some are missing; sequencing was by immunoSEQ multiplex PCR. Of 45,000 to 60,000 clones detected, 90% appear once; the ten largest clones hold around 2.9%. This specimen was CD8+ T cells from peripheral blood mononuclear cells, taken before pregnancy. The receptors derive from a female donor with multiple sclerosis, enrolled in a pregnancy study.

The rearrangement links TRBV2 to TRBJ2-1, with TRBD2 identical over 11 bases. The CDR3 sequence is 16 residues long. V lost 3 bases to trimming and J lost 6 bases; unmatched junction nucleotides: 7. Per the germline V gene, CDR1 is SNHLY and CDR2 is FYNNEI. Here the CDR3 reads CASSDLSGGASNEQFF. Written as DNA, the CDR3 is TGTGCCAGCAGTGACCTTAGCGGGGGGGCCTCCAATGAGCAGTTCTTC.

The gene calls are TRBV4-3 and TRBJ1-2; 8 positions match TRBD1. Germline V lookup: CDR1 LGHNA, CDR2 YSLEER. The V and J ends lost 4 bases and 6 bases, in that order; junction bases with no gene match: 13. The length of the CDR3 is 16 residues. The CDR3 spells CASSPSAGGRFNGYTF. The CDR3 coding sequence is TGCGCCAGCAGCCCCTCGGCAGGGGGCAGGTTTAATGGCTACACCTTC.

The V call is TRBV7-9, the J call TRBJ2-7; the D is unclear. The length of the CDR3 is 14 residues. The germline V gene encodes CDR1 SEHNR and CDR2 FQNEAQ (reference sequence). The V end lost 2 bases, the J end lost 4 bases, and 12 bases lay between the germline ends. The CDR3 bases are TGTGCCAGCAGCTTAAGATGGGCCTGGTACGAGCAGTACTTC. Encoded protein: CASSLRWAWYEQYF.

The CDR3 DNA follows: TGTGCCAGTACGCTGAGTGATAGCTCCTACAATGAGCAGTTCTTC. Translating gives CASTLSDSSYNEQFF. J is TRBJ2-1 and V is TRBV19; D not resolved. V gave up 7 bases and J gave up 0 bases, with 13 bases separating them. Germline-derived CDR1 and CDR2 are LNHDA and SQIVND (reference sequence). The CDR3 contains 15 residues.

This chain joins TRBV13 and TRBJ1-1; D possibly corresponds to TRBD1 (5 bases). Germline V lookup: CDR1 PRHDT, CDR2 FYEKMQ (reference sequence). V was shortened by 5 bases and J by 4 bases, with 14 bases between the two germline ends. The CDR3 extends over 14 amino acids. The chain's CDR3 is CASSPARGVTEAFF. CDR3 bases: TGTGCCAGCAGCCCGGCACGGGGGGTCACTGAAGCTTTCTTT. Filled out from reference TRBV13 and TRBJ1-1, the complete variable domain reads AAGVIQSPRHLIKEKRETATLKCYPIPRHDTVYWYQQGPGQDPQFLISFYEKMQSDKGSIPDRFSAQQFSDYHSELNMSSLELGDSALYFCASSPARGVTEAFFGQGTRLTVV.

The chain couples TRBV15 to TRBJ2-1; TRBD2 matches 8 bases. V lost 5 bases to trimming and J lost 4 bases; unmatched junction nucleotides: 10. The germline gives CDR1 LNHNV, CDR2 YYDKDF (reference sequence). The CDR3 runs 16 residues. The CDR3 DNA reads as TGTGCCACCAGCCTCCGTGGTAGCGGGGTATACAATGAGCAGTTCTTC. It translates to CATSLRGSGVYNEQFF.

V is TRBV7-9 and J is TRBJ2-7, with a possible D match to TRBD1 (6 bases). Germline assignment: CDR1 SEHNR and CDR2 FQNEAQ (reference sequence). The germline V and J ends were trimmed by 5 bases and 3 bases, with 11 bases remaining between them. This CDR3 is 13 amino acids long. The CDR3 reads CASSPRDNYEQYF. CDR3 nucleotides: TGTGCCAGCAGCCCCCGGGACAACTACGAGCAGTACTTC.

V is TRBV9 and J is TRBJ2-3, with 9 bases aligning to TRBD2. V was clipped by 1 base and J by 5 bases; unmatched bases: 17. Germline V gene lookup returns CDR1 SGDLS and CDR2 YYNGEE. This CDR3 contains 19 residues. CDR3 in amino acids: CASSVSGNSGGHDEDTQYF. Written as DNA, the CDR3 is TGTGCCAGCAGCGTATCTGGGAATAGCGGGGGACACGATGAAGATACGCAGTATTTT.

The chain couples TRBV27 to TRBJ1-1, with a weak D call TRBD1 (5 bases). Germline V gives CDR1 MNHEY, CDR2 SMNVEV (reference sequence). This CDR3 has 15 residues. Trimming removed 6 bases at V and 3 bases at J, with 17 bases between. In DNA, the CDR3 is TGTGCCAGCAGCCCCGGAGGGGTACATTACACTGAAGCTTTCTTT. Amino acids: CASSPGGVHYTEAFF.

The CDR3: CASSLTPVGPGTEAFF. The CDR3 region has the DNA TGCGCCAGCAGCCTAACCCCGGTGGGGCCGGGCACTGAAGCTTTCTTT. This chain links TRBV4-1 with TRBJ1-1; perhaps TRBD1 as D (5 bases). V was cut by 4 bases and J by 4 bases, with 19 bases left in between. In germline, CDR1 is MGHRA, CDR2 YSYEKL. The CDR3 consists of 16 residues.

The DNA of the CDR3 is TGTGCCACTCGGGACGGGAGCTCCTATAATTCACCCCTCCACTTT. As protein: CATRDGSSYNSPLHF. The chain joins TRBV19 to TRBJ1-6; TRBD1 might be the D (5 bases). This CDR3 spans 15 amino acids. With 10 bases removed from V and 0 bases from J, the gap between germline ends came to 13 bases. CDR1 and CDR2 (germline): LNHDA, SQIVND (reference sequence). Full variable domain (missing parts from reference TRBV19 and TRBJ1-6): DGGITQSPKYLFRKEGQNVTLSCEQNLNHDAMYWYRQDPGQGLRLIYYSQIVNDFQKGDIAEGYSVSREKKESFPLTVTSAQKNPTAFYLCATRDGSSYNSPLHFGNGTRLTVT.

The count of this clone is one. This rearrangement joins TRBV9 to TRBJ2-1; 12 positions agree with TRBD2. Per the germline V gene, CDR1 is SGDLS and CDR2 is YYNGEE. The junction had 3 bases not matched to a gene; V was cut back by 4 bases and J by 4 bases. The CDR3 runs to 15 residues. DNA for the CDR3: TGTGCCAGCAGCACTAGCGGGGGGTTGTACAATGAGCAGTTCTTC. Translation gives CASSTSGGLYNEQFF.

CDR3 sequence (DNA): TGTGCCAGCAGCCACGGGTCAGGGCTAGGTCAGCCCCAGCATTTT. Its protein is CASSHGSGLGQPQHF. The rearrangement uses TRBV9 and TRBJ1-5; tentatively, D is TRBD1 (5 bases). Germline lookup yields CDR1 SGDLS and CDR2 YYNGEE. The CDR3 is made up of 15 amino acids. The V and J ends lost 4 bases and 6 bases respectively, with 17 bases between them.

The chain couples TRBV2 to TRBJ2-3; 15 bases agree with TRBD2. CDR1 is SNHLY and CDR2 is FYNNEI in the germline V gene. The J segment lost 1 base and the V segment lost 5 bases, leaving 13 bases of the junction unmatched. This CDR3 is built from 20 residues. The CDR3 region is CASSQGGGTSGRPGTDTQYF. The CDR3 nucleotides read TGTGCCAGCAGTCAAGGTGGGGGGACTAGCGGGAGGCCGGGCACAGATACGCAGTATTTT.

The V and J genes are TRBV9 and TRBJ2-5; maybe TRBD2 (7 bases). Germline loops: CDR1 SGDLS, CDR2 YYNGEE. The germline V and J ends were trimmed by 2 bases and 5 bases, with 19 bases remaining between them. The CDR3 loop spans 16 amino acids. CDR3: CASSVWGGAAGETQYF. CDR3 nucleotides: TGTGCCAGCAGCGTTTGGGGGGGGGCGGCCGGGGAGACCCAGTACTTC.

This chain's CDR3 is CASPKAGGVTGELFF. CDR3 DNA: TGTGCCAGTCCTAAAGCGGGGGGGGTAACCGGGGAGCTGTTTTTT. This sequence joins TRBV2 and TRBJ2-2, with 10 nucleotides matching TRBD2. Germline CDR1 and CDR2: SNHLY and FYNNEI. V lost 9 bases, J lost 5 bases, and 9 bases stayed unmatched. The CDR3 consists of 15 residues.

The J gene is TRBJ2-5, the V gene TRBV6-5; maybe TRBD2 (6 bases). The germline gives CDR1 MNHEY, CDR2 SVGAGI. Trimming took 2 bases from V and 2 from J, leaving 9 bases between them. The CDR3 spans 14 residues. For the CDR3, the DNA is TGTGCCAGCAGTTACGGGGGGTTACAAGAGACCCAGTACTTC. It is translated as CASSYGGLQETQYF.

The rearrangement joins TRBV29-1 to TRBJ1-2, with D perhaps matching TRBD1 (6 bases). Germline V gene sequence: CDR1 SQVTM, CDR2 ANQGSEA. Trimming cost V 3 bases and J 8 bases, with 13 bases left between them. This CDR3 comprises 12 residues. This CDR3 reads CSVDRGIGGYTF. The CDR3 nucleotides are TGCAGCGTTGACAGGGGCATAGGCGGCTACACCTTC.

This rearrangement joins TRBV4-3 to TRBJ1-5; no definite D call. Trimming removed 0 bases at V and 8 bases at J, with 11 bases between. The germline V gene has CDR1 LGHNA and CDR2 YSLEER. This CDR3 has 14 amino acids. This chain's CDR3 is CASSQDPESKPQHF. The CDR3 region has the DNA TGCGCCAGCAGCCAAGACCCGGAGTCTAAGCCCCAGCATTTT.

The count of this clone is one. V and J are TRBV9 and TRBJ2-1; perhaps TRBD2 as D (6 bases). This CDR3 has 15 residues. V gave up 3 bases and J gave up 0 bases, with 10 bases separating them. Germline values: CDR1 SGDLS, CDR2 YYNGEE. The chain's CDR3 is CASSEMGGSYNEQFF. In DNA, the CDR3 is TGTGCCAGCAGCGAAATGGGGGGCTCCTACAATGAGCAGTTCTTC. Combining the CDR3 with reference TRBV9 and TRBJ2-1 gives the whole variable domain DSGVTQTPKHLITATGQRVTLRCSPRSGDLSVYWYQQSLDQGLQFLIQYYNGEERAKGNILERFSAQQFPDLHSELNLSSLELGDSALYFCASSEMGGSYNEQFFGPGTRLTVL.

The CDR3 bases are TGTGCCATCAGTTGGACAGGGGATTTCTCTGGGGCCAACGTCCTGACTTTC. Its translation: CAISWTGDFSGANVLTF. The V gene is TRBV10-3, the J gene TRBJ2-6; 9 positions match TRBD1. The ends lost 5 bases at V and 0 bases at J; junction bases unmatched: 5. Germline V gene lookup returns CDR1 ENHRY and CDR2 SYGVKD. This CDR3 comprises 17 residues.

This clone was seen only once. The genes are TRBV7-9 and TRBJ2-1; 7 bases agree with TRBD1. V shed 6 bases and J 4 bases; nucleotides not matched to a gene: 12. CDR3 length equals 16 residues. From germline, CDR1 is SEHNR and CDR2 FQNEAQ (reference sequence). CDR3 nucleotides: TGTGCCAGCAGGGACGTAGGCTCGGGACAGTACAATGAGCAGTTCTTC. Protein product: CASRDVGSGQYNEQFF.

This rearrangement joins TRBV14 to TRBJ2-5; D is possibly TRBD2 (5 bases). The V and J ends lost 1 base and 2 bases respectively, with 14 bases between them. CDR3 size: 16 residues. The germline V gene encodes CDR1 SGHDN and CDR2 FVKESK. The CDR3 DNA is TGTGCCAGCAGCCAAGCCTGGAGGTCCGTACAAGAGACCCAGTACTTC. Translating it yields CASSQAWRSVQETQYF. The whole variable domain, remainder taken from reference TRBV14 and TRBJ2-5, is EAGVTQFPSHSVIEKGQTVTLRCDPISGHDNLYWYRRVMGKEIKFLLHFVKESKQDESGMPNNRFLAERTGGTYSTLKVQPAELEDSGVYFCASSQAWRSVQETQYFGPGTRLLVL.

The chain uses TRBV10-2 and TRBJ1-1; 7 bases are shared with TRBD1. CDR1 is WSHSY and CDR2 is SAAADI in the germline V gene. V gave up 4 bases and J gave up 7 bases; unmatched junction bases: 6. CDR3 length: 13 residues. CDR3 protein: CASSVTGDGEAFF. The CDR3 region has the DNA TGCGCCAGCAGTGTCACAGGGGATGGTGAAGCTTTCTTT.

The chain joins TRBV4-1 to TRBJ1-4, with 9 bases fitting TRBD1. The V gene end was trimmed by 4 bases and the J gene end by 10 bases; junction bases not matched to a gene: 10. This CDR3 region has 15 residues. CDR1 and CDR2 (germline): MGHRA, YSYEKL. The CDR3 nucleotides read TGCGCCAGCAGCCTTGGGACAGGGATCGGGGGAAAACTGTTTTTT. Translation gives CASSLGTGIGGKLFF.

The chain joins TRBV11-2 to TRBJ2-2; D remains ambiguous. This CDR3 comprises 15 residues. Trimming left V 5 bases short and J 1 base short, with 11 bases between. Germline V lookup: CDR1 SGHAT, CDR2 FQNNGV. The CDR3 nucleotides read TGTGCCAGCAGCCCCATGCTGAGGAACACCGGGGAGCTGTTTTTT. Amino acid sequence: CASSPMLRNTGELFF.

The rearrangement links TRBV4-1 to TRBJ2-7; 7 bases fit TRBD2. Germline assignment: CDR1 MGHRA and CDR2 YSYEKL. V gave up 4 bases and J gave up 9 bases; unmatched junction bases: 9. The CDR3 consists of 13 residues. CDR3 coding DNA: TGCGCCAGCAGCCCCCTGGGAGGGCCTGGGCAGTACTTC. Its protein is CASSPLGGPGQYF.

CDR3 sequence: CSVDFGDSGNTEAFF. The CDR3 region has the DNA TGCAGCGTTGATTTTGGGGACAGTGGGAACACTGAAGCTTTCTTT. The rearrangement joins TRBV29-1 to TRBJ1-1; 7 nucleotides agree with TRBD1. The trim removed 3 bases at V and 1 base at J, leaving 8 bases unmatched. CDR3 length: 15 residues. CDR1 SQVTM and CDR2 ANQGSEA come from the germline V gene.

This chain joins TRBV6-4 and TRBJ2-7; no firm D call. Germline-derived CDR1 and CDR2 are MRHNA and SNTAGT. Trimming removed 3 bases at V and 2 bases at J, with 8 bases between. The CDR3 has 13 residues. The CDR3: CASSEFPAYEQYF. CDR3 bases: TGTGCCAGCAGTGAGTTCCCAGCCTACGAGCAGTACTTC.